Following are 10 T cell receptor beta chains from one sample sequenced in a study of low-dose radiotherapy and immunotherapy resistance in tumors. TRAV- and TRBV-specific primers primed first-strand cDNA, covering alpha and beta chains. TCRs were amplified for around 20 PCR cycles with a constant-region primer and V-primer adapter. Via MiXCR, TCRdb re-called the reads, giving one row per CDR3 protein. This sample yields under 90,000 distinct CDR3 sequences, of which 30% to 40% are seen a single time; more than 9.5% belongs to the top ten. Time point meaning: before trial treatment. Sequenced here: PBMCs, sampled before treatment. The receptor set was obtained from a female donor with ovarian cancer.

This clonotype was seen many times. The chain joins TRBV18 to TRBJ2-1; TRBD2 matches 8 bases. Germline V gene data show CDR1 as KGHSH and CDR2 as LQKENI. The CDR3 runs to 20 residues. The J segment lost 0 bases and the V segment lost 4 bases, leaving 17 bases of the junction unmatched. For the CDR3, the DNA is TGTGCCAGCTCACGGATGGTCGGTACTAGCGGTGGTAGCTCCTACAATGAGCAGTTCTTC. Its translation is CASSRMVGTSGGSSYNEQFF.

To note about this clonotype: A far larger clone is just one base off, so this is likely a read error. The rearrangement links TRBV20-1 to TRBJ2-1; 7 positions match TRBD2. V dropped 6 bases and J dropped 13; count of bases not matched to a gene: 18. This CDR3 has 14 residues. CDR1 is DFQATT and CDR2 is SNEGSKA in the germline V gene (reference sequence). CDR3 in amino acids: CSAGSSGTQETQFF. CDR3 bases: TGCAGTGCGGGCTCTAGCGGAACCCAAGAGACCCAGTTCTTC.

This clonotype was observed at least ten times. The genes are TRBV5-1 and TRBJ2-3, with D possibly TRBD2 on 5 matching bases. Deletions cut 0 bases from V and 3 bases from J, with 11 bases between. CDR1 is SGHRS and CDR2 is YFSETQ in the germline V gene. The CDR3 is 15 amino acids. CDR3 loop: CASSLDGVETDTQYF. The CDR3 coding sequence is TGCGCCAGCAGCTTGGACGGGGTTGAGACAGATACGCAGTATTTT.

This clonotype was found many times. The chain is built from TRBV20-1 and TRBJ2-2; D may be TRBD2 (6 bases). The CDR3 sequence is 14 residues long. The V gene's germline CDR1 is DFQATT and CDR2 SNEGSKA (reference sequence). Trimming removed 6 bases at V and 4 bases at J, with 15 bases between. The CDR3 reads CSAAGSLSTGELFF. Written as DNA, the CDR3 is TGCAGTGCGGCCGGGAGTTTGAGCACCGGGGAGCTGTTTTTT.

The J gene is TRBJ2-1, the V gene TRBV5-1, with TRBD2 identical over 10 bases. The ends lost 4 bases at V and 7 bases at J; junction bases unmatched: 8. The CDR3 has 15 amino acids. CDR1 SGHRS and CDR2 YFSETQ come from the germline V gene. The CDR3: CASSPTSGVFNEQFF. CDR3 coding DNA: TGCGCCAGCAGCCCTACTAGCGGGGTTTTTAATGAGCAGTTCTTC. Variable domain in full (rest from reference TRBV5-1 and TRBJ2-1): KAGVTQTPRYLIKTRGQQVTLSCSPISGHRSVSWYQQTPGQGLQFLFEYFSETQRNKGNFPGRFSGRQFSNSRSEMNVSTLELGDSALYLCASSPTSGVFNEQFFGPGTRLTVL.

This clonotype has ten or more counts. This rearrangement joins TRBV7-6 to TRBJ1-1; perhaps TRBD1 as D (5 bases). The CDR3 sequence is 13 residues long. Trimming cost V 4 bases and J 5 bases, with 11 bases left between them. CDR1 SGHVS and CDR2 FNYEAQ come from the germline V gene. In DNA, the CDR3 is TGTGCCAGCAGCTCCACCGGGGCTACTGAAGCTTTCTTT. Its translation: CASSSTGATEAFF.

Turning to this clonotype: This is likely an artifact of a read error, given a far larger clone one base away. The chain couples TRBV5-1 to TRBJ2-3, with unresolved D. There are 15 residues in the CDR3. Germline V gene sequence: CDR1 SGHRS, CDR2 YFSETQ. V lost 4 bases, J lost 1 base, and 13 bases lay in between. The CDR3 spells CASSQALPGTDTQYF. The CDR3 region has the DNA TGCGCCAGCAGCCAAGCGCTACCTGGCACAGATACGCAGTATTTT.

This clonotype was counted ten times or more. The chain carries TRBV7-2 and TRBJ2-1; no clear D gene. Germline lookup yields CDR1 SGHTA and CDR2 FQGNSA. The CDR3 extends over 15 amino acids. V was trimmed by 6 bases and J by 7 bases, leaving 19 bases between them. The CDR3 region has the DNA TGTGCCAGCAGGTGGTTGGCCGACATATGGAATGAGCAGTTCTTC. Amino acids: CASRWLADIWNEQFF. Full variable domain (outside the CDR3, taken from reference TRBV7-2 and TRBJ2-1): GAGVSQSPSNKVTEKGKDVELRCDPISGHTALYWYRQSLGQGLEFLIYFQGNSAPDKSGLPSDRFSAERTGGSVSTLTIQRTQQEDSAVYLCASRWLADIWNEQFFGPGTRLTVL.

This clonotype appeared a single time. In nucleotides, the CDR3 is TGCAGTGCTACTGGGATAGGAGTCCACGAGCAGTACTTC. Its protein product is CSATGIGVHEQYF. This sequence joins TRBV20-1 and TRBJ2-7; D gene uncertain. This CDR3 comprises 13 residues. Trimming removed 4 bases at V and 5 bases at J, with 15 bases between. The germline CDR1 and CDR2 sequences are DFQATT and SNEGSKA (reference sequence).

In this sample, this clonotype turned up many times. This sequence joins TRBV2 and TRBJ2-7; TRBD1 agrees at 7 bases. Unmatched junction bases numbered 12, after V lost 7 bases and J lost 0 bases. The CDR3 is 16 residues long. Per germline, CDR1 SNHLY and CDR2 FYNNEI. CDR3 residues: CASIAPAGGSSYEQYF. In nucleotides, the CDR3 is TGTGCCAGCATCGCCCCCGCAGGGGGTAGCTCCTACGAGCAGTACTTC.